This TCR beta chain was observed in a study of ipilimumab plus nivolumab after autologous stem cell transplantation. Study-wide background: The myeloma cohort included high-risk transplant-naive patients and patients relapsing within 3 years of a first autologous transplant.

The table came from immunoSEQ multiplex PCR; TCRdb's copy has only in-frame clones and leaves some out. Of 700 to 750 clones in the sample, over 70% were seen once. Ipilimumab, 1 mg/kg, started 14 to 28 days after autologous transplant. Dosing: nivolumab 3 mg/kg IV, weeks 1, 4, 7, 10, then every two weeks to week 26. This CDR3 has 18 residues. Trimming cost V 1 base and J 3 bases; bases outside gene matches: 13. Germline values: CDR1 LNHDA, CDR2 SQIVND (reference sequence). This clone counts as hyperexpanded. The antigen is unknown. Study-level findings and limits: TCR repertoire, Treg phenotype and gut microbiota reportedly support more study of this approach.

This receptor was taken from a male donor with multiple myeloma. The sequencing here drew on PBMCs, taken in a trial of ipilimumab plus nivolumab as post-transplant consolidation. The J gene is TRBJ2-7, the V gene TRBV19, with TRBD2 identical over 9 bases. CDR3 region: CASSIGASGTAYNYEQYF. The CDR3 region has the DNA TGTGCCAGTAGTATAGGTGCTAGCGGGACTGCCTATAACTACGAGCAGTACTTC.